The rows below give T cell receptor beta chains drawn from one sample of a study of human T cells and chemical hapten exposure. One entry per CDR3 protein results from TCRdb running MiXCR on the RACE reads. The data show approximately 340,000 distinct CDR3 sequences, about 7% seen once. The input for sequencing was whole blood, taken in connection with sensitization to the hapten diphenylcyclopropenone (DPC). These receptor sequences come from a woman under 30 with alopecia areata. Some clones in this sample may be carry-over from other donors' samples. Both conserved end residues are part of each CDR3. Each record gives: CDR3 DNA, CDR3 protein, J gene, D gene, V gene, clone size. The D gene is left open where the match is weak. Not every row has a clone size; where given, it reads once, few, many or a size class.

CDR3nt: TGTGCTAGTGGTTTGGATACGGGAAGGAGCTACACCTTC
CDR3aa: CASGLDTGRSYTF
j_gene: TRBJ1-2
d_gene: -
v_gene: TRBV12-5
abundance: many

CDR3nt: TGTGCCAGCAGCTCAGAGACACGGCAACTGTTTTTT
CDR3aa: CASSSETRQLFF
j_gene: TRBJ1-4
d_gene: -
v_gene: TRBV9
abundance: few

CDR3nt: TGTGCCATCAGGGGGTTAGCAGATACGCAGTATTTT
CDR3aa: CAIRGLADTQYF
j_gene: TRBJ2-3
d_gene: -
v_gene: TRBV10-3
abundance: -

CDR3nt: TGTGCCAGCAGTTACTCTGGGACGTCCAATGAAAAACTGTTTTTT
CDR3aa: CASSYSGTSNEKLFF
j_gene: TRBJ1-4
d_gene: -
v_gene: TRBV6-5
abundance: -

CDR3nt: TGCAGCGTTGTCCTGAAGGAAGCTTTCTTT
CDR3aa: CSVVLKEAFF
j_gene: TRBJ1-1
d_gene: -
v_gene: TRBV29-1
abundance: few

CDR3nt: TGTGCCAGCAGCTTGGAGATCGGGACCACCAATGAGCAGTTCTTC
CDR3aa: CASSLEIGTTNEQFF
j_gene: TRBJ2-1
d_gene: -
v_gene: TRBV7-2
abundance: many

CDR3nt: TGCAGTGCTAGAGATCTGGAGACTAGCACAGATACGCAGTATTTT
CDR3aa: CSARDLETSTDTQYF
j_gene: TRBJ2-3
d_gene: -
v_gene: TRBV20-1
abundance: many

CDR3nt: TGCGCCAGCAGCTTGTTTACGGGACAGGAAGCTTTCTTT
CDR3aa: CASSLFTGQEAFF
j_gene: TRBJ1-1
d_gene: TRBD1
v_gene: TRBV5-1
abundance: few

CDR3nt: TGTGCCAGCAGTTTGGACGGACAGGGATATGGCTACACCTTC
CDR3aa: CASSLDGQGYGYTF
j_gene: TRBJ1-2
d_gene: TRBD1
v_gene: TRBV28
abundance: many

CDR3nt: TGCGCCAGCCAAGATCAAGGGAGCTCCTACAATGAGCAGTTCTTC
CDR3aa: CASQDQGSSYNEQFF
j_gene: TRBJ2-1
d_gene: -
v_gene: TRBV4-3
abundance: few

CDR3nt: TGTGCCAGCAGCCCGGTCGGATCTCAGACTACGCAGTATTTT
CDR3aa: CASSPVGSQTTQYF
j_gene: TRBJ2-3
d_gene: -
v_gene: TRBV7-2
abundance: many

CDR3nt: TGTGCTAGTGGTTTGGGGCAGGGAAACACCGGGGAGCTGTTTTTT
CDR3aa: CASGLGQGNTGELFF
j_gene: TRBJ2-2
d_gene: -
v_gene: TRBV12-5
abundance: -

CDR3nt: TGTGCCAGCAGCCAATATGAAAAACTGTTTTTT
CDR3aa: CASSQYEKLFF
j_gene: TRBJ1-4
d_gene: -
v_gene: TRBV2
abundance: -

CDR3nt: TGTGCCAGCAGCCCCGGACTCACGGGGGATACGCAGTATTTT
CDR3aa: CASSPGLTGDTQYF
j_gene: TRBJ2-3
d_gene: -
v_gene: TRBV7-2
abundance: many

CDR3nt: TGTGCCAGCAGTTCGCTGCAGGGGTTGGGGAATCAGCCCCAGCATTTT
CDR3aa: CASSSLQGLGNQPQHF
j_gene: TRBJ1-5
d_gene: -
v_gene: TRBV6-5
abundance: many

CDR3nt: TGTGCCAGCAGCTTTGACAGGCAATCCTACAATGAGCAGTTCTTC
CDR3aa: CASSFDRQSYNEQFF
j_gene: TRBJ2-1
d_gene: -
v_gene: TRBV7-2
abundance: -

CDR3nt: TGTGCCAGCACCCTCGAACTGAACACTGAAGCTTTCTTT
CDR3aa: CASTLELNTEAFF
j_gene: TRBJ1-1
d_gene: -
v_gene: TRBV12-3/TRBV12-4
abundance: few

CDR3nt: TGTGCCAGCAGCCCTCCGGATCGGCCAAGTACTGAAGCTTTCTTT
CDR3aa: CASSPPDRPSTEAFF
j_gene: TRBJ1-1
d_gene: -
v_gene: TRBV9
abundance: few

CDR3nt: TGTGCCAGCAGTTTAGGGGATTGGGCTCGGGCCAAAAACATTCAGTACTTC
CDR3aa: CASSLGDWARAKNIQYF
j_gene: TRBJ2-4
d_gene: -
v_gene: TRBV27
abundance: few

CDR3nt: TGTGCCAGCAGCTTAGGACTAGCGGGGGGTAGAGAGCAGTTCTTC
CDR3aa: CASSLGLAGGREQFF
j_gene: TRBJ2-1
d_gene: TRBD2
v_gene: TRBV7-8
abundance: many

CDR3nt: TGCGCCAGCAGCCAAGGGGGAGGGGAAGCCTATGGCTACACCTTC
CDR3aa: CASSQGGGEAYGYTF
j_gene: TRBJ1-2
d_gene: -
v_gene: TRBV4-3
abundance: few

CDR3nt: TGTGCCAGCAGCCCACGGACAGCGCATAATGAAAAACTGTTTTTT
CDR3aa: CASSPRTAHNEKLFF
j_gene: TRBJ1-4
d_gene: -
v_gene: TRBV7-6
abundance: few

CDR3nt: TGTGCCAGCAGTTGGGGACTGGCCAACTACGAGCAGTACTTC
CDR3aa: CASSWGLANYEQYF
j_gene: TRBJ2-7
d_gene: -
v_gene: TRBV12-3/TRBV12-4
abundance: few

CDR3nt: TGTGCCAGCAGCGTATCGACAGGGTCCCACGAGCAGTACTTC
CDR3aa: CASSVSTGSHEQYF
j_gene: TRBJ2-7
d_gene: TRBD1
v_gene: TRBV9
abundance: few

CDR3nt: TGTGCCAGCAGCCCCCAGGGGTCACAAGAGACCCAGTACTTC
CDR3aa: CASSPQGSQETQYF
j_gene: TRBJ2-5
d_gene: -
v_gene: TRBV7-2
abundance: many

CDR3nt: TGTGCCAGCAGCTTAAGTGAAAGGGAAGGCGACTACGAGCAGTACTTC
CDR3aa: CASSLSEREGDYEQYF
j_gene: TRBJ2-7
d_gene: -
v_gene: TRBV7-9
abundance: many